This is a list of T cell receptor beta chains from one sample in a study of blood T cell repertoires in COVID-19. The method was immunoSEQ multiplex PCR; TCRdb's version includes in-frame clones alone and lacks a portion of them. The sample shows approximately 220,000 clones, just under 90% of them seen only once. What was sequenced was peripheral blood. The receptors here all came from a man aged 55-75 years who had recovered from COVID-19. Both conserved end residues are part of each CDR3. The order of the fields is clone size, J gene, V gene, D gene, CDR3 DNA, CDR3 protein. The D gene is left open where the match is weak. Expanded clones get a size class; other rows say once, few or many, or leave the size out.

once | TRBJ1-5 | TRBV19 | - | TGTGCCAGTAGTATCGGGGGGCCGAGCAATCAGCCCCAGCATTTT | CASSIGGPSNQPQHF
- | TRBJ2-2 | TRBV7-8 | - | TGTGCCAGCAGCCTCGACAGGAACACCGGGGAGCTGTTTTTT | CASSLDRNTGELFF
- | TRBJ1-5 | TRBV11-2 | - | TGTGCCAGCAGCAGAAACAGGGATCAGCCCCAGCATTTT | CASSRNRDQPQHF
- | TRBJ1-5 | TRBV18 | - | TGTGCCAGCTCACCGGAGGGGAATCAGCCCCAGCATTTT | CASSPEGNQPQHF
- | TRBJ2-3 | TRBV6-5 | - | TGTGCCAGCAGTGACTCATACACAGATACGCAGTATTTT | CASSDSYTDTQYF
- | TRBJ2-7 | TRBV18 | TRBD1 | TGTGCCAGCTCACCTCCAGGGGGCCACGAGCAGTACTTC | CASSPPGGHEQYF
- | TRBJ2-3 | TRBV9 | - | TGTGCCAGCAGCTCTAGGAGGGACGGGAGTCGTACAGATACGCAGTATTTT | CASSSRRDGSRTDTQYF
- | TRBJ1-4 | TRBV28 | TRBD1 | TGTGCCAGCAGTTCGGGACAGGGTATTGCAACTAATGAAAAACTGTTTTTT | CASSSGQGIATNEKLFF
- | TRBJ1-5 | TRBV19 | TRBD1 | TGTGCCAGTTCTTACACCGACAGGGGTGGGAGCAATCAGCCCCAGCATTTT | CASSYTDRGGSNQPQHF
few | TRBJ1-6 | TRBV11-2 | - | TGTGCCAGCAGCTTAGGAGGTAGGGGGATCAATTCACCCCTCCACTTT | CASSLGGRGINSPLHF
- | TRBJ2-5 | TRBV9 | - | TGTGCCAGCAGCGTGAGCGACCAAGAGACCCAGTACTTC | CASSVSDQETQYF
- | TRBJ2-7 | TRBV7-9 | TRBD2 | TGTGCCAGCAGCATTAGCGGGACCTCCTACGAGCAGTACTTC | CASSISGTSYEQYF
- | TRBJ1-1 | TRBV7-3 | - | TGTGCCAGCAGCTTATCCAGGGACACTGAAGCTTTCTTT | CASSLSRDTEAFF
few | TRBJ1-2 | TRBV16 | - | TGTGCCAGCAGCCAATCGAAGCGGGGCTACACCTTC | CASSQSKRGYTF
- | TRBJ2-6 | TRBV28 | TRBD1 | TGTGCCAGCAGCCAACAGGGGGCGCAGGGGGCCAACGTCCTGACTTTC | CASSQQGAQGANVLTF
- | TRBJ1-1 | TRBV7-2 | - | TGTGCCAGCAGCGGTCGCAGGGTAGCTGAAGCTTTCTTT | CASSGRRVAEAFF
- | TRBJ2-7 | TRBV5-4 | - | TGTGCCAGCAGCTCCGGGGTCCGCTACGAGCAGTACTTC | CASSSGVRYEQYF
- | TRBJ1-5 | TRBV21-1 | - | TGTGCCAGCACCAGAGACAGGGTCTCTGGACCCCAGCATTTT | CASTRDRVSGPQHF
- | TRBJ2-1 | TRBV7-9 | TRBD1 | TGTGCCAGCAGCTTAGAGGGACAGTATTACAATGAGCAGTTCTTC | CASSLEGQYYNEQFF
- | TRBJ2-1 | TRBV10-3 | TRBD2 | TGTGCCATCAGTGTTTCCCCGGGACTAGGGGGGAATGAGCAGTTCTTC | CAISVSPGLGGNEQFF
- | TRBJ1-6 | TRBV11-2 | - | TGTGCCAGCAGCTCGGACGGGAGCTCCTATAATTCACCCCTCCACTTT | CASSSDGSSYNSPLHF
- | TRBJ2-1 | TRBV6-2/TRBV6-3 | TRBD2 | TGTGCCAGCAGCCTCAATGCGCCTTCGTACGGGACTAGCGGGAGAACTCGCTCCTACAATGAGCAGTTCTTC | CASSLNAPSYGTSGRTRSYNEQFF
- | TRBJ2-7 | TRBV16 | - | TGTGCCAGCAGCCGTGAGACCTACGAGCAGTACTTC | CASSRETYEQYF
few | TRBJ2-7 | TRBV3-1/TRBV3-2 | TRBD1 | TGTGCCAGCAGCTTCCGCCGGGACAGGTATTCCTACGAGCAGTACTTC | CASSFRRDRYSYEQYF
- | TRBJ1-4 | TRBV21-1 | - | TGTGCCAGCAGCAAGGCTACCGGGACAGGGAAAAAACTGTTTTTT | CASSKATGTGKKLFF
- | TRBJ2-1 | TRBV19 | - | TGTGCCAGTAGGCCCACGGGGGTGCCCTCCAATGAGCAGTTCTTC | CASRPTGVPSNEQFF
- | TRBJ2-1 | TRBV9 | TRBD2 | TGTGCCAGCAGCCTAAGGACTAGCGGGGGGCAGAATGAGCAGTTCTTC | CASSLRTSGGQNEQFF
- | TRBJ1-2 | TRBV5-4 | TRBD1 | TGTGCCAGCGGACAGACAGGGATCAACTCCTATGGCTACACCTTC | CASGQTGINSYGYTF
- | TRBJ2-2 | TRBV6-5 | - | TGTGCCAGCACTATACTAGTTCCGAACACCGGGGAGCTGTTTTTT | CASTILVPNTGELFF
- | TRBJ1-1 | TRBV19 | - | TGTGCCAGTAGTACTGGGGGGGGGTTGGCTGAAGCTTTCTTT | CASSTGGGLAEAFF
few | TRBJ2-1 | TRBV7-9 | TRBD1 | TGTGCCAGCAGCTTAAGGAGCGCGACAGGGGGCCGGTATCGCAATGAGCAGTTCTTC | CASSLRSATGGRYRNEQFF
- | TRBJ1-2 | TRBV6-5 | - | TGTGCCAGCAGTTACGCCTCGGGGGGCGCCTCCTATGGCTACACCTTC | CASSYASGGASYGYTF
- | TRBJ1-1 | TRBV18 | - | TGTGCCAGCTCACCAATCCAATCCGGGGGCACTGAAGCTTTCTTT | CASSPIQSGGTEAFF
once | TRBJ1-3 | TRBV9 | - | TGTGCCAGCAGCCCTCAGCCGGGAGGTCGATTGGCTCCTGGAAACACCATATATTTT | CASSPQPGGRLAPGNTIYF
- | TRBJ2-1 | TRBV11-2 | - | TGTGCCAGCAACTTGCAGGGCGGTGAGCAGTTCTTC | CASNLQGGEQFF
few | TRBJ1-1 | TRBV16 | - | TGTGCCAGCAGCCCGGCACTAAGAATCACTCGGAACACTGAAGCTTTCTTT | CASSPALRITRNTEAFF
- | TRBJ2-2 | TRBV24-1 | TRBD1 | TGTGCCACCGGGGGACAGAGCACCGGGGAGCTGTTTTTT | CATGGQSTGELFF
once | TRBJ2-3 | TRBV23-1 | - | TGCGCCAGCAGTCAATCGGCGACTAAGGGCACAGATACGCAGTATTTT | CASSQSATKGTDTQYF
- | TRBJ2-1 | TRBV2 | TRBD2 | TGTGCCAGCAACACGGGAGGCCCCTACAATGAGCAGTTCTTC | CASNTGGPYNEQFF
- | TRBJ1-2 | TRBV7-2 | - | TGTGCCAGCAGCTTAGGAACCGGGGGCTACACCTTC | CASSLGTGGYTF
- | TRBJ1-1 | TRBV18 | TRBD1 | TGTGCCAGCTCACAAATGGACAGGGACACTGAAGCTTTCTTT | CASSQMDRDTEAFF
- | TRBJ2-2 | TRBV5-4 | - | TGTGCCAGCAGCCAACCGGGGGACCTTACCGGGGAGCTGTTTTTT | CASSQPGDLTGELFF
- | TRBJ2-3 | TRBV19 | - | TGTGCCAGTAGGAGTGAAGGCAGGGGCACAGATACGCAGTATTTT | CASRSEGRGTDTQYF
- | TRBJ2-6 | TRBV28 | TRBD1 | TGTGCCAGCAGTCCAAGGGGACAGGGAGATGGGGCCAACGTCCTGACTTTC | CASSPRGQGDGANVLTF
- | TRBJ1-4 | TRBV28 | - | TGTGCCAGCAGTACCGGAGGTGAAAAACTGTTTTTT | CASSTGGEKLFF
- | TRBJ1-6 | TRBV29-1 | TRBD1 | TGCAGCGTTGGGGGAGGACAGGGGAATTCACCCCTCCACTTT | CSVGGGQGNSPLHF
- | TRBJ1-2 | TRBV6-5 | - | TGTGCCAGCAGTTACCAGACAGGATCTTACACCTTC | CASSYQTGSYTF
- | TRBJ1-3 | TRBV5-1 | TRBD1 | TGCGCCAGCAGCTTGTCAGGGGGCTTAACTGGAAACACCATATATTTT | CASSLSGGLTGNTIYF